This is a list of T cell receptor beta chains from one sample in a study of cytomegalovirus exposure and HLA in healthy donors. The table came from immunoSEQ multiplex PCR; TCRdb's copy has only in-frame clones and leaves some out. The sample includes 150,000 to 200,000 clones, over 60% seen only once; the top ten take roughly 3%. The sample was PBMCs. The receptors shown here come from a woman aged 25-40 years in good health and CMV-seronegative. Each CDR3 is given with its conserved first and last residue. D genes are given only for firm matches. Clone size is not always given. Where it is, it says once, few, many or a class for expanded clones.

D | J | size | V | CDR3 | DNA
- | TRBJ1-4 | - | TRBV7-2 | CASSLAGAREKLFF | TGTGCCAGCAGCTTAGCGGGGGCGCGAGAAAAACTGTTTTTT
- | TRBJ2-3 | - | TRBV5-6 | CASSSTDTQYF | TGTGCCAGCAGCTCTACAGATACGCAGTATTTT
- | TRBJ2-1 | - | TRBV28 | CASSLGGLSYNEQFF | TGTGCCAGCAGTTTGGGAGGTCTCTCCTACAATGAGCAGTTCTTC
- | TRBJ2-1 | - | TRBV19 | CASSLRGTREEQFF | TGTGCCAGTAGTCTCAGGGGGACTAGGGAAGAGCAGTTCTTC
TRBD2 | TRBJ2-2 | - | TRBV5-4 | CASSLRAGGNTGELFF | TGTGCCAGCAGCTTGCGGGCGGGGGGAAACACCGGGGAGCTGTTTTTT
TRBD1 | TRBJ2-1 | - | TRBV7-9 | CASWGQGPYNEQFF | TGTGCCAGCTGGGGACAGGGCCCCTACAATGAGCAGTTCTTC
- | TRBJ1-5 | - | TRBV10-3 | CAISEGTVMSNQPQHF | TGTGCCATCAGTGAAGGAACAGTGATGAGCAATCAGCCCCAGCATTTT
- | TRBJ2-5 | - | TRBV5-6 | CASRLQGSETQYF | TGTGCCAGCAGACTACAGGGAAGCGAGACCCAGTACTTC
TRBD1 | TRBJ2-7 | few | TRBV18 | CASSPLSNDRASYEQYF | TGTGCCAGCTCACCACTTAGCAACGACAGGGCCTCCTACGAGCAGTACTTC
- | TRBJ2-5 | - | TRBV10-3 | CAISESTRQGKETQYF | TGTGCCATCAGTGAGTCGACTCGCCAGGGGAAAGAGACCCAGTACTTC
TRBD2 | TRBJ2-3 | few | TRBV11-2 | CASSRGVAASTDTQYF | TGTGCCAGCAGCCGGGGGGTAGCGGCTAGCACAGATACGCAGTATTTT
- | TRBJ1-5 | once | TRBV6-1 | CASSEVLDNQPQHF | TGTGCCAGCAGTGAAGTACTAGACAATCAGCCCCAGCATTTT
- | TRBJ2-3 | few | TRBV13 | CASSLKRARSSTDTQYF | TGTGCCAGCAGCCTGAAGAGGGCGCGGTCTAGCACAGATACGCAGTATTTT
TRBD1 | TRBJ1-2 | - | TRBV18 | CASSPGTEHGYTF | TGTGCCAGCTCACCCGGGACAGAACATGGCTACACCTTC
TRBD2 | TRBJ2-7 | - | TRBV25-1 | CASWGGYEQYF | TGTGCCAGCTGGGGGGGTTACGAGCAGTACTTC
TRBD2 | TRBJ2-2 | - | TRBV5-5 | CASGKSSGRANGGELFF | TGTGCCAGCGGGAAATCTAGCGGGAGGGCCAATGGCGGGGAGCTGTTTTTT
TRBD1 | TRBJ1-5 | - | TRBV7-9 | CASSFGTAGDQPQHF | TGTGCCAGCAGCTTTGGGACAGCGGGGGATCAGCCCCAGCATTTT
- | TRBJ2-7 | - | TRBV6-6 | CASSPYESSSYEQYF | TGTGCCAGCAGTCCATATGAGTCTTCGTCCTACGAGCAGTACTTC
- | TRBJ2-1 | few | TRBV14 | CASKPTSFGQYANEQFF | TGTGCCAGCAAACCTACTAGCTTCGGTCAGTACGCCAATGAGCAGTTCTTC
TRBD2 | TRBJ2-7 | - | TRBV7-9 | CAIRASGTYEQYF | TGTGCCATCAGGGCTAGCGGGACCTACGAGCAGTACTTC
- | TRBJ2-6 | - | TRBV6-5 | CAGSYLRSGANVLTF | TGTGCCGGCAGTTACCTTCGGTCTGGGGCCAACGTCCTGACTTTC
TRBD2 | TRBJ2-5 | - | TRBV5-1 | CASRYGGGPEETQYF | TGCGCCAGCAGATATGGCGGGGGGCCCGAGGAGACCCAGTACTTC
- | TRBJ1-1 | - | TRBV7-9 | CASSSEGRGLYTEAFF | TGTGCCAGCAGCTCCGAGGGGAGGGGTTTGTACACTGAAGCTTTCTTT
- | TRBJ1-3 | - | TRBV29-1 | CSVAVDWRQIGNTIYF | TGCAGCGTTGCCGTCGATTGGAGACAGATTGGAAACACCATATATTTT
- | TRBJ2-2 | - | TRBV5-1 | CASSSQVSAGELFF | TGCGCCAGCAGCAGCCAGGTTTCAGCCGGGGAGCTGTTTTTT
- | TRBJ2-2 | - | TRBV5-4 | CASRLTGTTGELFF | TGTGCCAGCAGATTAACAGGGACCACCGGGGAGCTGTTTTTT
- | TRBJ2-7 | few | TRBV5-4 | CASSYPLGEQYF | TGTGCCAGCAGCTACCCCTTGGGCGAGCAGTACTTC
- | TRBJ2-5 | - | TRBV7-2 | CASSQSRGETQYF | TGTGCCAGCAGCCAGAGCCGGGGGGAGACCCAGTACTTC
- | TRBJ1-1 | - | TRBV16 | CASSQPTQNTEAFF | TGTGCCAGCAGCCAACCGACACAGAACACTGAAGCTTTCTTT
- | TRBJ1-5 | - | TRBV28 | CASSPPGTNSQPQHF | TGTGCCAGCAGTCCCCCCGGGACAAATAGCCAGCCCCAGCATTTT
- | TRBJ1-3 | - | TRBV7-9 | CASRTDLSSGNTIYF | TGTGCCAGCAGAACGGACTTAAGCTCTGGAAACACCATATATTTT
- | TRBJ2-1 | - | TRBV28 | CASRRDSYNEQFF | TGTGCCAGCAGGCGGGATTCCTACAATGAGCAGTTCTTC
TRBD1 | TRBJ1-4 | - | TRBV2 | CASRGDSSLSNEKLFF | TGTGCCAGCAGGGGGGACAGTTCGTTGTCTAATGAAAAACTGTTTTTT
- | TRBJ1-2 | - | TRBV19 | CASSQRTHYGYTF | TGTGCCAGTAGTCAGCGTACCCACTATGGCTACACCTTC
TRBD2 | TRBJ2-7 | - | TRBV6-5 | CASSYAGVTHEQYF | TGTGCCAGCAGTTACGCGGGAGTCACCCACGAGCAGTACTTC
TRBD1 | TRBJ1-5 | - | TRBV2 | CASGLNRGSNQPQHF | TGTGCCAGCGGGCTAAACAGGGGAAGCAATCAGCCCCAGCATTTT
- | TRBJ2-5 | once | TRBV28 | CASTPPTGQSQETQYF | TGTGCCAGCACCCCCCCTACGGGACAATCCCAAGAGACCCAGTACTTC
TRBD1 | TRBJ1-2 | - | TRBV29-1 | CSTLGTGEYGYTF | TGCAGCACCCTAGGGACAGGGGAGTATGGCTACACCTTC
TRBD1 | TRBJ2-3 | - | TRBV10-3 | CATAQGEADTQYF | TGTGCCACCGCACAGGGGGAGGCAGATACGCAGTATTTT